These 6 T cell receptor beta chains were all obtained from the same sample, sequenced in a study of early stage breast cancer tumors (dated by TCRdb to the late 2010s). The library was built by means of the immunoSEQ multiplex PCR assay. TCRdb limited this immuneACCESS table to in-frame rearrangements with V and J called. A share of clones is missing; checked studies link under half to unresolved V genes, and the rest is unexplained. The sample table records some 30,000 clones; just under 85% of these occur just once. The ten biggest clones cover roughly 9.9% of the sample. The sequencing sample was made of blood. The receptors originated from a person between 45 and 65 years old with breast cancer.

CDR3 sequence reads: CASRPYWGRNTEAFF. CDR3 nucleotide sequence: TGTGCCAGCAGACCCTACTGGGGGCGCAACACTGAAGCTTTCTTT. The rearrangement links TRBV28 to TRBJ1-1, with D maybe TRBD1 (6 bases). This CDR3 contains 15 residues. The V and J ends lost 6 bases and 2 bases respectively, with 16 bases between them. Per germline, CDR1 MDHEN and CDR2 SYDVKM.

V is TRBV19 and J is TRBJ2-2; 7 bases fit TRBD2. The V and J ends lost 6 bases and 3 bases, in that order; junction bases with no gene match: 10. This CDR3 comprises 16 residues. From germline, CDR1 is LNHDA and CDR2 SQIVND (reference sequence). CDR3: CASRDMGGRDTGELFF. The CDR3 DNA reads TGTGCCAGTAGAGACATGGGGGGGAGAGACACCGGGGAGCTGTTTTTT. The variable domain in full, completed from reference TRBV19 and TRBJ2-2, reads DGGITQSPKYLFRKEGQNVTLSCEQNLNHDAMYWYRQDPGQGLRLIYYSQIVNDFQKGDIAEGYSVSREKKESFPLTVTSAQKNPTAFYLCASRDMGGRDTGELFFGEGSRLTVL.

The gene calls are TRBV27 and TRBJ2-1; D not certain. Germline CDR1 and CDR2: MNHEY and SMNVEV (reference sequence). Trimming removed 7 bases at V and 5 bases at J, with 21 bases between. The length of the CDR3 is 16 residues. CDR3 residues: CASMLKGPRINNEQFF. The CDR3 bases are TGTGCCAGCATGCTCAAGGGTCCCCGCATAAACAATGAGCAGTTCTTC.

The V gene is TRBV15, the J gene TRBJ1-1; possibly TRBD1 for D (6 bases). V lost 5 bases to trimming and J lost 6 bases, with 25 bases between them. CDR1 and CDR2 (germline): LNHNV, YYDKDF (reference sequence). CDR3 length: 17 residues. CDR3 loop: CATSPLGTRTVGAEAFF. As DNA, the CDR3 is TGTGCCACCAGCCCCCTCGGGACACGGACCGTGGGGGCTGAAGCTTTCTTT.

J is TRBJ1-1 and V is TRBV29-1; a possible D gene is TRBD1 (5 bases). Per the germline V gene, CDR1 is SQVTM and CDR2 is ANQGSEA. CDR3 length equals 13 residues. V lost 6 bases and J 1 base, leaving 12 bases between the germline ends. CDR3 sequence: CSVARGRNTEAFF. The CDR3 DNA reads as TGCAGCGTCGCCCGGGGCCGGAACACTGAAGCTTTCTTT.

The DNA for the CDR3 is TGTGCCAGCGTTCAGGGAGGAAGCAATCAGCCCCAGCATTTT. Protein product: CASVQGGSNQPQHF. The chain has TRBV28 and TRBJ1-5, with a tentative D call TRBD1 (5 bases). V lost 8 bases and J 1 base, leaving 12 bases between the germline ends. The CDR3 runs 14 residues. Germline CDR1 reads MDHEN; CDR2 reads SYDVKM.